The 28 T cell receptor beta chains given below trace back to one sample, sequenced in a study of cytomegalovirus exposure and HLA in healthy donors. Primers for the PCR totalled 60 Vbeta and 13 Jbeta. Profiling relied on immunoSEQ multiplex PCR, and the TCRdb table lists in-frame clones only, not all of them. The sample shows roughly 150,000 clones, over 70% of them seen only once. The sequencing input was PBMCs. The receptors were gathered from a boy younger than 10 in good health and CMV-seronegative.

This rearrangement joins TRBV7-9 to TRBJ1-1; D is undetermined. The germline V and J ends were trimmed by 2 bases and 7 bases, with 11 bases remaining between them. CDR1 and CDR2 from the germline V gene are SEHNR and FQNEAQ (reference sequence). The CDR3 runs to 13 residues. In nucleotides, the CDR3 is TGTGCCAGCAGCTTATCGCAAGAGGGTGAAGCTTTCTTT. Residues: CASSLSQEGEAFF. The whole variable domain, filled in from reference TRBV7-9 and TRBJ1-1, reads DTGVSQNPRHKITKRGQNVTFRCDPISEHNRLYWYRQTLGQGPEFLTYFQNEAQLEKSRLLSDRFSAERPKGSFSTLEIQRTEQGDSAMYLCASSLSQEGEAFFGQGTRLTVV.

V usage is TRBV27 and J usage is TRBJ1-1; 11 bases agree with TRBD1. The CDR3 extends over 14 amino acids. The V gene's germline CDR1 is MNHEY and CDR2 SMNVEV (reference sequence). After removal of 7 bases from V and 5 bases from J, the junction contained 6 bases not matched to a gene. CDR3 coding DNA: TGTGCCAGCAACTCCGGGACAGGGGGGACTGAAGCTTTCTTT. Translating it yields CASNSGTGGTEAFF.

V is TRBV7-6 and J is TRBJ2-1; TRBD2 agrees at 9 bases. Germline-derived CDR1 and CDR2 are SGHVS and FNYEAQ. Trimming cost V 3 bases and J 2 bases; bases outside gene matches: 8. The CDR3 length is 17 residues. The CDR3 region has the DNA TGTGCCAGCAGCTTTCTAGCTAGCGGGGCTGCCTACAATGAGCAGTTCTTC. The encoded protein is CASSFLASGAAYNEQFF.

This chain connects TRBV5-6 to TRBJ2-7; tentatively, D is TRBD1 (6 bases). V was pared by 4 bases and J by 2 bases, with 16 bases between. This CDR3 contains 15 residues. In germline, CDR1 is SGHDT, CDR2 YYEEEE. CDR3 DNA: TGTGCCAGCAGCGCTGGTGGATCAGGGGCCTACGAGCAGTACTTC. Its translation: CASSAGGSGAYEQYF.

This clone was seen only once. The chain joins TRBV10-3 to TRBJ2-5; 8 bases line up with TRBD2. Trimming removed 4 bases from V and 4 bases from J; junction bases left unmatched: 8. The CDR3 is made up of 15 amino acids. Looked up from germline, CDR1 is ENHRY and CDR2 is SYGVKD. This CDR3 is CAISAGLVLGETQYF. CDR3 sequence (DNA): TGTGCCATCAGTGCGGGACTAGTTCTGGGAGAGACCCAGTACTTC.

The genes are TRBV11-3 and TRBJ2-3; 8 bases map to TRBD2. V was clipped by 5 bases and J by 4 bases; unmatched bases: 8. From germline, CDR1 is SGHNT and CDR2 YENEEA. The CDR3 extends over 15 amino acids. The CDR3 sequence is CASSGPAGAADTQYF. DNA of the CDR3: TGTGCCAGCAGCGGCCCAGCGGGAGCTGCAGATACGCAGTATTTT.

The chain links TRBV7-2 to TRBJ2-1; D is perhaps TRBD1 (7 bases). The CDR3 loop spans 14 amino acids. V was shortened by 5 bases and J by 5 bases, with 13 bases between the two germline ends. CDR1 and CDR2 (germline): SGHTA, FQGNSA. This CDR3 is CASSPGDRHNEQFF. The CDR3 coding sequence is TGTGCCAGCAGCCCGGGGGACAGACACAATGAGCAGTTCTTC.

The sample holds a few counts of this clone. The V gene is TRBV19, the J gene TRBJ1-2; tentative D call: TRBD1 (6 bases). This CDR3 is 13 amino acids long. Germline assignment: CDR1 LNHDA and CDR2 SQIVND (reference sequence). V was cut by 7 bases and J by 2 bases, with 11 bases left in between. In DNA, the CDR3 is TGTGCCAGTACCCCCACAGGGAACTATGGCTACACCTTC. As protein: CASTPTGNYGYTF.

The rearrangement joins TRBV27 to TRBJ2-3; D is undetermined. Trimming removed 5 bases from V and 4 bases from J, with 13 bases in between. The CDR3 covers 14 residues. The V gene's germline CDR1 is MNHEY and CDR2 SMNVEV (reference sequence). The CDR3 loop reads CASSQDRPADTQYF. In DNA, the CDR3 is TGTGCCAGCAGTCAGGATAGACCAGCAGATACGCAGTATTTT.

This chain links TRBV4-3 with TRBJ2-7, with 7 nucleotides matching TRBD1. Germline loops: CDR1 LGHNA, CDR2 YSLEER. Trimming removed 2 bases from V and 3 bases from J; junction bases left unmatched: 4. The CDR3 is 14 amino acids. In DNA, the CDR3 is TGCGCCAGCAGCCAAAGCAGGGGGAACTACGAGCAGTACTTC. Amino acids: CASSQSRGNYEQYF.

The chain joins TRBV5-6 to TRBJ1-2; 7 nucleotides align to TRBD1. The length of the CDR3 is 16 residues. V trimming: 4 bases; J trimming: 4 bases; junction bases outside the gene matches: 13. CDR1 and CDR2 from the germline V gene are SGHDT and YYEEEE. This CDR3 reads CASSLEMTGSSYGYTF. CDR3 DNA: TGTGCCAGCAGCCTGGAAATGACAGGGTCGAGCTATGGCTACACCTTC.

The chain employs TRBV19 and TRBJ2-1; D is possibly TRBD2 (6 bases). CDR1 and CDR2 (germline): LNHDA, SQIVND (reference sequence). CDR3 size: 14 residues. V lost 8 bases to trimming and J lost 2 bases, with 13 bases between them. CDR3 amino acids: CASSGERPYNEQFF. DNA of the CDR3: TGTGCCAGTTCGGGGGAGCGGCCCTACAATGAGCAGTTCTTC.

The chain has TRBV7-2 and TRBJ2-2; D is possibly TRBD2 (6 bases). Looked up from germline, CDR1 is SGHTA and CDR2 is FQGNSA. This CDR3 contains 16 residues. V gave up 5 bases and J gave up 2 bases, with 15 bases separating them. Here the CDR3 reads CASSVTPGTNTGELFF. The CDR3 DNA sequence: TGTGCCAGCAGCGTAACCCCCGGGACTAACACCGGGGAGCTGTTTTTT. Drawing the rest from reference TRBV7-2 and TRBJ2-2, the complete variable domain is GAGVSQSPSNKVTEKGKDVELRCDPISGHTALYWYRQSLGQGLEFLIYFQGNSAPDKSGLPSDRFSAERTGGSVSTLTIQRTQQEDSAVYLCASSVTPGTNTGELFFGEGSRLTVL.

The V call is TRBV2, the J call TRBJ1-2; unclear D gene. Trimming shortened V by 0 bases and J by 8 bases, and 10 bases separated the two germline ends. The CDR3 length is 13 residues. The germline V gene has CDR1 SNHLY and CDR2 FYNNEI. The CDR3 here is CASSEARGSGYTF. The CDR3 nucleotides are TGTGCCAGCAGTGAAGCGCGGGGTTCCGGCTACACCTTC.

Turning to this clone: The germline gene is not matched at one end of the junction; a read error may be the cause. J is TRBJ2-6 and V is TRBV2; tentative D call: TRBD1 (5 bases). CDR1 is SNHLY and CDR2 is FYNNEI in the germline V gene. The CDR3 has 15 amino acids. This CDR3 is CASSWTLSGANGLTF. The DNA for the CDR3 is TGTGCCAGCAGTTGGACACTGTCTGGGGCCAACGGCCTGACTTTC.

V is TRBV5-6 and J is TRBJ1-5; 9 bases are a match to TRBD1. The germline CDR1 and CDR2 sequences are SGHDT and YYEEEE. Trimming at V came to 1 base and at J to 7 bases, leaving 6 bases not matched to a gene. This CDR3 comprises 15 residues. DNA of the CDR3: TGTGCCAGCAGCTTGACCACAGGGGGCGAACAGCCCCAGCATTTT. It translates to CASSLTTGGEQPQHF.

This clone has only one observation. This rearrangement joins TRBV14 to TRBJ1-1; D unresolved. The V gene lost 4 bases and the J gene lost 2 bases, with 11 bases spanning the gap. In germline, CDR1 is SGHDN, CDR2 FVKESK. The CDR3 totals 14 residues. CDR3 sequence reads: CASSPRAKNTEAFF. The DNA for the CDR3 is TGTGCCAGCAGCCCGCGGGCGAAAAACACTGAAGCTTTCTTT.

The chain carries TRBV9 and TRBJ2-1; D unclear. V shed 5 bases and J shed 8 bases, with 20 bases lying between them. The CDR3 length is 15 residues. CDR1 and CDR2 from the germline V gene are SGDLS and YYNGEE. The CDR3 sequence: CASSPRSGPAHEQFF. The CDR3 bases are TGTGCCAGCAGTCCCCGTTCGGGTCCCGCTCATGAGCAGTTCTTC.

The V and J genes are TRBV9 and TRBJ1-6, with a tentative D call TRBD1 (5 bases). Looked up from germline, CDR1 is SGDLS and CDR2 is YYNGEE. Trimming stripped 1 base from V and 8 bases from J, with 10 bases between. This CDR3 region has 14 residues. The CDR3 spells CASSVTREDSPLHF. The CDR3, as DNA: TGTGCCAGCAGCGTAACCAGGGAGGATTCACCCCTCCACTTT.

In its sample, this clone was seen once. J is TRBJ2-3 and V is TRBV7-2, with 8 bases aligning to TRBD2. This CDR3 region has 16 residues. With 5 bases clipped from V and 2 bases from J, the junction kept 9 bases outside the gene matches. Germline V CDR1 and CDR2: SGHTA, FQGNSA. Written as DNA, the CDR3 is TGTGCCAGCAGCCTGGGACTAGGGGGGCACACAGATACGCAGTATTTT. Translated: CASSLGLGGHTDTQYF. The whole variable domain, remainder taken from reference TRBV7-2 and TRBJ2-3, is GAGVSQSPSNKVTEKGKDVELRCDPISGHTALYWYRQSLGQGLEFLIYFQGNSAPDKSGLPSDRFSAERTGGSVSTLTIQRTQQEDSAVYLCASSLGLGGHTDTQYFGPGTRLTVL.

The chain joins TRBV5-6 to TRBJ2-7; no reliable D call. CDR3 length: 14 amino acids. Trimming shortened V by 0 bases and J by 0 bases, and 7 bases separated the two germline ends. The germline CDR1 and CDR2 sequences are SGHDT and YYEEEE. For the CDR3, the DNA is TGTGCCAGCAGCTTGGATAGGAGCTCCTACGAGCAGTACTTC. Translated: CASSLDRSSYEQYF.

V usage is TRBV7-8 and J usage is TRBJ1-2; weak D call: TRBD1 (5 bases). The CDR3 has 13 amino acids. Trimming left V 5 bases short and J 3 bases short, with 10 bases between. Germline V CDR1 and CDR2: SGHVS, FQNEAQ. The CDR3 reads CASSKGVDYGYTF. CDR3 coding DNA: TGTGCCAGCAGCAAAGGGGTGGACTATGGCTACACCTTC.

The chain joins TRBV20-1 to TRBJ1-3; unclear D gene. The CDR3 consists of 11 residues. Germline lookup yields CDR1 DFQATT and CDR2 SNEGSKA (reference sequence). Trimming took 6 bases from V and 2 from J, leaving 5 bases between them. Here the CDR3 DNA reads TGCAGTGCCTCTACTGGAAACACCATATATTTT. Encoded protein: CSASTGNTIYF.

The count of this clone is one. DNA of the CDR3: TGTGCCAGCAGCCAGGAGAGGGAACTTGGAGAGACCCAGTACTTC. Its translation is CASSQERELGETQYF. This chain links TRBV5-6 with TRBJ2-5; tentative D call: TRBD2 (5 bases). This CDR3 is 15 amino acids long. Germline V gene sequence: CDR1 SGHDT, CDR2 YYEEEE. V was clipped by 4 bases and J by 4 bases, with 17 bases between them.

As DNA, the CDR3 is TGTGCCAGCAGCGCCCATATTTCCGACAGGGAGTGGGTGCAGTTCTTC. Encoded protein: CASSAHISDREWVQFF. V is TRBV9 and J is TRBJ2-1, with 7 bases matching TRBD1. Germline values: CDR1 SGDLS, CDR2 YYNGEE. The CDR3 consists of 16 residues. J was trimmed by 12 bases and V by 3 bases; bases with no gene match: 18.

The genes are TRBV27 and TRBJ1-5, with D possibly matching TRBD1 (6 bases). CDR1 and CDR2 from the germline V gene are MNHEY and SMNVEV (reference sequence). The CDR3 sequence is 15 residues long. Trimming took off 3 bases at V and 0 bases at J, with 9 bases between the two ends. CDR3 protein: CASSLGAVSNQPQHF. The CDR3 nucleotides read TGTGCCAGCAGTTTGGGGGCTGTTAGCAATCAGCCCCAGCATTTT.

The chain is built from TRBV11-3 and TRBJ1-2, with D tentatively TRBD1 (6 bases). The V end was cut by 2 bases, the J end by 7 bases, with 14 bases between. This CDR3 comprises 14 residues. CDR1 and CDR2 from the germline V gene are SGHNT and YENEEA. The CDR3 spells CASSLYSYRVGYTF. CDR3 nucleotides: TGTGCCAGCAGCTTATACTCATACAGGGTTGGCTACACCTTC.

V gene TRBV10-2 combines with J gene TRBJ1-6, with 7 nucleotides matching TRBD1. CDR3 length: 13 residues. CDR1 and CDR2 (germline): WSHSY, SAAADI. Losses at the gene ends were 9 bases for V and 9 bases for J; bases not matched to a gene: 8. The DNA for the CDR3 is TGCGCCAGTACCGACAGGGTCGGTTCACCCCTCCACTTT. It is translated as CASTDRVGSPLHF.